These 23 T cell receptor beta chains were all obtained from the same sample, sequenced in a study of blood T cell repertoires in COVID-19. The data were produced by immunoSEQ multiplex PCR, yet TCRdb's version contains in-frame clones alone and is incomplete. Altogether around 50,000 clones are present, about nine tenths being singletons, with the ten largest covering 1.4%. The sequencing input was peripheral blood. The receptors shown here come from a man aged 55 to 70 with acute or convalescent COVID-19.

Only a few counts were recorded for this clone. The chain recombines TRBV7-9 with TRBJ2-1, with D possibly being TRBD2 (5 bases). The CDR3 extends over 15 amino acids. Germline V gene data show CDR1 as SEHNR and CDR2 as FQNEAQ (reference sequence). Trimming removed 5 bases from V and 0 bases from J, with 11 bases in between. The CDR3 DNA is TGTGCCAGCAGCCACGGGGAGCACTCCTACAATGAGCAGTTCTTC. This encodes CASSHGEHSYNEQFF.

The V call is TRBV19, the J call TRBJ2-3; D might be TRBD2 (6 bases). CDR3 size: 13 residues. Germline CDR1 is LNHDA and CDR2 is SQIVND (reference sequence). The V end lost 7 bases, the J end lost 4 bases, and 12 bases lay between the germline ends. The CDR3 protein is CASTPTRADTQYF. The DNA of the CDR3 is TGTGCCAGTACCCCGACTAGGGCAGATACGCAGTATTTT.

This clone has just one count. The rearrangement uses TRBV28 and TRBJ1-5; 10 bases fit TRBD1. Germline CDR1 reads MDHEN; CDR2 reads SYDVKM. The CDR3 sequence is 15 residues long. The trim removed 2 bases at V and 3 bases at J, leaving 1 base unmatched. The CDR3 bases are TGTGCCAGCAGTTTAGGACAGGGGGTCAATCAGCCCCAGCATTTT. It is translated as CASSLGQGVNQPQHF.

The gene calls are TRBV7-2 and TRBJ2-7; 12 bases are a match to TRBD2. The CDR3 has 16 amino acids. J was trimmed by 9 bases and V by 1 base; bases with no gene match: 10. Germline CDR1 reads SGHTA; CDR2 reads FQGNSA. The CDR3 spells CASSLGGTGLAGPQYF. The CDR3 bases are TGTGCCAGCAGCTTAGGGGGAACCGGACTAGCGGGACCGCAGTACTTC.

This clone occurred a few times. This chain connects TRBV7-2 to TRBJ1-5; D perhaps matches TRBD1 (6 bases). V was cut by 6 bases and J by 3 bases, with 9 bases left in between. There are 13 residues in the CDR3. Germline loops: CDR1 SGHTA, CDR2 FQGNSA. The CDR3 nucleotides read TGTGCCAGCAGTCCAGGGGCCAATCAGCCCCAGCATTTT. Its translation is CASSPGANQPQHF.

DNA of the CDR3: TGTGCCAGCAGCCAAGATCCCCGCGGGACGAGCTCCTACAATGAGCAGTTCTTC. Residues: CASSQDPRGTSSYNEQFF. This chain joins TRBV4-2 and TRBJ2-1; possible D gene TRBD2, 6 bases. The CDR3 is made up of 18 amino acids. Germline values: CDR1 LGHNA, CDR2 YNFKEQ. V shed 0 bases and J shed 0 bases, with 15 bases lying between them.

This clone was detected only a few times. V usage is TRBV4-1 and J usage is TRBJ2-7, with 14 bases fitting TRBD2. The CDR3 sequence is 17 residues long. Germline V gene lookup returns CDR1 MGHRA and CDR2 YSYEKL. V was clipped by 3 bases and J by 3 bases; unmatched bases: 7. The DNA of the CDR3 is TGCGCCAGCAGCCACCCCGGGGGACTAGCGGGAGACTACGAGCAGTACTTC. Protein product: CASSHPGGLAGDYEQYF.

CDR3 loop: CSVDWGRGTQYF. The CDR3 DNA reads as TGCAGCGTTGACTGGGGGAGGGGGACCCAGTACTTC. The chain employs TRBV29-1 and TRBJ2-5; 7 bases fit TRBD2. V lost 3 bases to trimming and J lost 7 bases; unmatched junction nucleotides: 5. Germline V gene lookup returns CDR1 SQVTM and CDR2 ANQGSEA. The CDR3 runs to 12 residues.

The chain carries TRBV30 and TRBJ2-7; 14 nucleotides agree with TRBD2. Germline CDR1 GTSNPN, CDR2 SVGIG (reference sequence). The V and J ends lost 5 bases and 9 bases, in that order; junction bases with no gene match: 3. The CDR3 sequence is 12 residues long. DNA of the CDR3: TGTGCCTGGGGGACTAGCGGGAGTGTGCAGTACTTC. It codes for CAWGTSGSVQYF.

This chain links TRBV4-3 with TRBJ2-5, with 10 bases lining up with TRBD1. V lost 0 bases and J lost 5; bases outside the gene matches: 6. The CDR3 is 16 amino acids. Germline V gives CDR1 LGHNA, CDR2 YSLEER. The DNA for the CDR3 is TGCGCCAGCAGCCAAGATCGGACAGGGGGGTGGGAGACCCAGTACTTC. This sequence encodes CASSQDRTGGWETQYF.

CDR3 DNA sequence: TGTGCCAGCAGTTCCGCGGGAGAGGGGTACAATGAGCAGTTCTTC. Translation: CASSSAGEGYNEQFF. The chain has TRBV28 and TRBJ2-1; TRBD2 matches 7 bases. Trimming took 4 bases from V and 4 from J; bases not matched to a gene: 7. This CDR3 has 15 residues. Looked up from germline, CDR1 is MDHEN and CDR2 is SYDVKM.

The V gene is TRBV28, the J gene TRBJ2-7; maybe TRBD2 (5 bases). CDR1 MDHEN and CDR2 SYDVKM come from the germline V gene. The CDR3 has 14 amino acids. V was cut by 1 base and J by 3 bases, with 10 bases left in between. As DNA, the CDR3 is TGTGCCAGCAGTTTATATTTACGGGACTACGAGCAGTACTTC. It codes for CASSLYLRDYEQYF.

J is TRBJ2-1 and V is TRBV6-4; maybe TRBD1 (5 bases). This CDR3 is built from 14 residues. Germline assignment: CDR1 MRHNA and CDR2 SNTAGT. Trimming left V 2 bases short and J 6 bases short, with 11 bases between. The CDR3 DNA follows: TGTGCCAGCAGTGACGAATTAGGGGCCAATGAGCAGTTCTTC. Its protein is CASSDELGANEQFF.

This chain links TRBV13 with TRBJ2-1; TRBD2 agrees at 11 bases. V trimming: 4 bases; J trimming: 8 bases; junction bases outside the gene matches: 7. This CDR3 is 15 amino acids long. CDR1 is PRHDT and CDR2 is FYEKMQ in the germline V gene (reference sequence). In DNA form, the CDR3 reads TGTGCCAGCAGCTCCAGACTAGCGGGAAAAGATGAGCAGTTCTTC. It is translated as CASSSRLAGKDEQFF.

This clone occurred once. The rearrangement joins TRBV5-4 to TRBJ1-6, with TRBD1 matching 9 bases. The CDR3 extends over 14 amino acids. The ends lost 4 bases at V and 5 bases at J; junction bases unmatched: 1. In germline, CDR1 is SGHNT, CDR2 YYREEE (reference sequence). Written as DNA, the CDR3 is TGTGCCAGCAGCAGGACAGGGGATAATTCACCCCTCCACTTT. Translated, it gives CASSRTGDNSPLHF.

This chain uses TRBV5-1 with TRBJ1-5; 7 bases align to TRBD1. Germline V lookup: CDR1 SGHRS, CDR2 YFSETQ. J lost 5 bases, V lost 0 bases, and 2 bases had no gene match. This CDR3 contains 14 residues. The CDR3 DNA sequence: TGCGCCAGCAGCTTGGGACAGGGCCATCAGCCCCAGCATTTT. This encodes CASSLGQGHQPQHF.

V gene TRBV3-1 (or the pseudogene TRBV3-2) combines with J gene TRBJ2-3, with D maybe TRBD2 (6 bases). Germline V gene sequence: CDR1 LGHDT, CDR2 YNNKEL (reference sequence). The CDR3 loop spans 16 amino acids. The V end was cut by 7 bases, the J end by 2 bases, with 19 bases between. The DNA for the CDR3 is TGTGCCAGCAACCTAGGCAGCGGGCTATCCACAGATACGCAGTATTTT. It codes for CASNLGSGLSTDTQYF.

The gene calls are TRBV12-3 or TRBV12-4 and TRBJ2-3; D ambiguous. Trimming stripped 7 bases from V and 2 bases from J, with 10 bases between. The CDR3 runs 13 residues. CDR3 coding DNA: TGTGCCAGCAATCCCGGGTACACAGATACGCAGTATTTT. Amino acid sequence: CASNPGYTDTQYF.

This clone was detected once. V is TRBV28 and J is TRBJ1-2, with 8 positions matching TRBD1. Germline V gene data show CDR1 as MDHEN and CDR2 as SYDVKM. The CDR3 is made up of 16 amino acids. J gave up 4 bases and V 4 bases, and 11 bases lay outside the gene matches. CDR3 nucleotides: TGTGCCAGCAGTTCTTTGCTTAACAGGGGGAGCTATGGCTACACCTTC. Protein product: CASSSLLNRGSYGYTF.

The chain employs TRBV19 and TRBJ2-1; perhaps TRBD1 as D (6 bases). V was cut by 6 bases and J by 8 bases, with 17 bases left in between. CDR3 length: 14 amino acids. In germline, CDR1 is LNHDA, CDR2 SQIVND (reference sequence). The CDR3 protein is CASSALGGSDEQFF. The CDR3 DNA sequence: TGTGCCAGTAGCGCACTAGGGGGTTCGGATGAGCAGTTCTTC. Full variable domain (remainder filled in from reference TRBV19 and TRBJ2-1): DGGITQSPKYLFRKEGQNVTLSCEQNLNHDAMYWYRQDPGQGLRLIYYSQIVNDFQKGDIAEGYSVSREKKESFPLTVTSAQKNPTAFYLCASSALGGSDEQFFGPGTRLTVL.

The CDR3 protein is CATSDGGLAGGFKNIQYF. CDR3 in DNA: TGTGCCACCAGTGATGGCGGTTTGGCGGGAGGCTTCAAAAACATTCAGTACTTC. The chain recombines TRBV24-1 with TRBJ2-4; TRBD2 matches 8 bases. The CDR3 length is 18 residues. Unmatched junction bases numbered 12, after V lost 3 bases and J lost 3 bases. From germline, CDR1 is KGHDR and CDR2 SFDVKD.

The gene calls are TRBV6-5 and TRBJ2-7, with D tentatively TRBD2 (7 bases). CDR1 MNHEY and CDR2 SVGAGI come from the germline V gene. The CDR3 sequence is 15 residues long. The germline V and J ends were trimmed by 6 bases and 0 bases, with 15 bases remaining between them. CDR3 loop: CASRGVGGRSYEQYF. In DNA, the CDR3 is TGTGCCAGCAGGGGAGTGGGGGGGCGCTCCTACGAGCAGTACTTC.

The genes are TRBV12-3 or TRBV12-4 and TRBJ2-3, with D possibly being TRBD1 (5 bases). V was trimmed by 8 bases and J by 2 bases, leaving 11 bases between them. This CDR3 comprises 13 residues. The CDR3 protein is CASQKGITDTQYF. The CDR3 DNA sequence: TGTGCCAGCCAGAAGGGGATCACAGATACGCAGTATTTT.